This T cell receptor (beta chain) was identified in a study of CD8 T cells in ankylosing spondylitis (TCRdb year 2017). Regarding the study in general: The study set out to find disease-linked TCR variants by profiling T cell receptor beta repertoires in ankylosing spondylitis patients and healthy donors. The full study cohort was made up of about 25 ankylosing spondylitis patients and 108 healthy donors. Peripheral blood was sampled, and synovial fluid was also collected from ankylosing spondylitis patients. Broad study findings and their caveats: Significant enrichment of the disease-linked clones was reported in matched synovial fluid samples from ankylosing spondylitis patients. Some of the motif variants had been reported before in the synovial fluid and blood of reactive arthritis patients, a finding that suggests common disease-initiation mechanisms. The disease-linked clones had a CD8+ phenotype and were found at relatively low frequencies in peripheral blood. A TCR beta motif made up of seven or eight highly homologous amino acid variants appeared to be characteristic of blood from ankylosing spondylitis patients.

Trimming takes 0 bases from V and 10 bases from J, and the germline ends sit 4 bases apart. The cysteine opens and the phenylalanine closes a CDR3 of 11 amino acids. The sequence is cut down to CDR3 DNA, 33 bases in frame from base 1. As encoded in the germline V gene, CDR1 is SGHTA while CDR2 is FQGNSA. About this clonotype itself: What antigen it recognizes has not been identified. No qualities accompany the bases; no much larger clone lies one base away.

Sequencing took place on an Illumina HiSeq 2500. Quantitative 5'-RACE with molecular barcodes was used to prepare TCR beta libraries. In the source study's methods: To identify disease-linked TCR variants, a new computational method was used, one built on a probabilistic model of VDJ rearrangement. The public sequencing data were trimmed at Q25 with fastp and processed into clonotypes with MiXCR by TCRdb, which kept only in-frame beta chains. Merged by CDR3 protein, the rows form single entries marked with the most common genes and DNA. For this entry, the V and J calls and clone size follow TCRdb and not the study's own pipeline. The sample table records approximately 190,000 distinct CDR3 sequences; 13% of these occur just once. Roughly 11% of the sample goes to the ten largest clones.

The sample taken for sequencing was blood, either unsorted or a sorted T cell fraction (not recorded which). The chain is assembled from TRBV7-2 and TRBJ2-1; the D gene identity is not certain. This clonotype was sampled from a female donor with ankylosing spondylitis or in good health (not recorded which). CDR3 loop: CASSLAPEQFF. The nucleotide sequence is given as TGTGCCAGCAGCTTAGCCCCCGAGCAGTTCTTC.